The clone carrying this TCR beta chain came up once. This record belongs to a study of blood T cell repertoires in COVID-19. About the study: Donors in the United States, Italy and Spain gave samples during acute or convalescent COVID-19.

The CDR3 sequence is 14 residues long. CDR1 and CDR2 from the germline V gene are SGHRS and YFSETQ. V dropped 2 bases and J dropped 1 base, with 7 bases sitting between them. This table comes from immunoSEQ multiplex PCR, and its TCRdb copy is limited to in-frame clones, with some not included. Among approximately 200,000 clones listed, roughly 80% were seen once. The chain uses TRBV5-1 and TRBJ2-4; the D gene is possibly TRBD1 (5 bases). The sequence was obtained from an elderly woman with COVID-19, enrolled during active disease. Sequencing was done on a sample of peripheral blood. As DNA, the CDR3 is TGCGCCAGCAGCTTTGACAGCGCCAAAAACATTCAGTACTTC. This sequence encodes CASSFDSAKNIQYF. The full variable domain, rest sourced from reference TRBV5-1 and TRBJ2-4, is KAGVTQTPRYLIKTRGQQVTLSCSPISGHRSVSWYQQTPGQGLQFLFEYFSETQRNKGNFPGRFSGRQFSNSRSEMNVSTLELGDSALYLCASSFDSAKNIQYFGAGTRLSVL.